This TCR beta chain is from a study of Ad26.COV2.S vaccination and SARS-CoV-2 variants. The CDR3 is made up of 15 amino acids. Losses at the gene ends were 6 bases for V and 0 bases for J; bases not matched to a gene: 4. Germline-derived CDR1 and CDR2 are SGHNT and YENEEA. Data came from immunoSEQ multiplex PCR; TCRdb stores just in-frame clones and leaves some out. The data show 450,000 to 550,000 clones, 85% to 90% seen once. Treatment noted: about 20 received Ad26.COV2.S at low or high dose, single or two shots; about 5 received placebo; per-sample allocation not given. All samples were drawn on day 63, counting from the first vaccine or placebo injection. As regards this clone: Other DNA variants within this sample encode the same CDR3.

This clonotype was sampled from a person between 18 and 65 years old who received the Ad26.COV2.S COVID-19 vaccine or a placebo. The input for sequencing was peripheral blood, taken in a trial of Ad26.COV2.S vaccine versus placebo. The rearrangement uses TRBV11-3 and TRBJ2-2; 7 nucleotides agree with TRBD1. In nucleotides, the CDR3 is TGTGCCAGCAGTTCCGGGACAGCGAACACCGGGGAGCTGTTTTTT. It is translated as CASSSGTANTGELFF.